This is a list of T cell receptor beta chains from one sample in a study of blood T cell repertoires in COVID-19. Produced via immunoSEQ multiplex PCR; TCRdb's table is partial and in-frame only. The data contain 200,000 to 300,000 clones, approximately 86% of them singletons. The specimen was peripheral blood. The receptors were gathered from a woman aged 55-75 years with COVID-19, enrolled during active disease. The CDR3 runs from the conserved cysteine through the conserved F or W.

TRBV6-6,TRBJ2-1,CASSQFPGLADEQFF
TRBV4-1,TRBJ2-7,CASSQYLAGVGEQYF
TRBV9,TRBJ2-7,CASSVSGTSAGAYEQYF
TRBV10-3,TRBJ1-5,CAISESGRVTSNQPQHF
TRBV30,TRBJ1-5,CAWRSGQGPHSNQPQHF
TRBV29-1,TRBJ2-7,CSVEVRTYEQYF
TRBV5-1,TRBJ2-1,CASSGALAGGTYNEQFF
TRBV27,TRBJ2-3,CASSIYRGMADTQYF
TRBV3-1/TRBV3-2,TRBJ1-1,CASSQQGAVTEAFF
TRBV7-9,TRBJ2-7,CASSLSPRGTGYYEQYF
TRBV10-3,TRBJ1-3,CAISEALGPGTIYF
TRBV20-1,TRBJ1-2,CSASIRTPGSYTF
TRBV29-1,TRBJ1-1,CSVERGQNTEAFF
TRBV11-2,TRBJ2-7,CASSLMAGAPNEQYF
TRBV18,TRBJ2-4,CASSPRTSGSTNIQYF
TRBV19,TRBJ1-5,CASSMGQGANQPQHF
TRBV5-1,TRBJ1-3,CASSTGQGGNTIYF
TRBV6-5,TRBJ2-2,CASSRSGELFF
TRBV10-3,TRBJ1-1,CAISESRQSNTEAFF
TRBV7-2,TRBJ1-1,CASSPGQGRTEAFF
TRBV10-3,TRBJ2-2,CAIRLAGDTGELFF
TRBV6-2/TRBV6-3,TRBJ2-1,CASSQQPGLAGASSYNEQFF
TRBV28,TRBJ2-3,CASRVAGVYTQYF
TRBV6-2/TRBV6-3,TRBJ2-2,CASSGQQVPGELFF
TRBV30,TRBJ2-7,CAWSGPWTWDTYEQYF
TRBV27,TRBJ1-1,CASRPGGARGTEAFF